This T cell receptor beta chain was obtained from a study of blood T cell repertoires in COVID-19. Assay: immunoSEQ multiplex PCR; the TCRdb copy retains only in-frame clones and omits some. The sample has about 370,000 clones, approximately 90% seen once. There are 16 residues in the CDR3. Losses at the gene ends were 3 bases for V and 1 base for J; bases not matched to a gene: 6. CDR1 SGHTA and CDR2 FQGNSA come from the germline V gene. Material: PBMCs or T cells enriched from blood (not recorded which). V gene TRBV7-2 combines with J gene TRBJ2-1, with 7 bases lining up with TRBD1. This TCR derives from a man aged 18 to 29 who had recovered from COVID-19. Here the CDR3 reads CASSLQGTESYNEQFF. The CDR3 nucleotides read TGTGCCAGCAGCTTGCAAGGGACAGAATCCTACAATGAGCAGTTCTTC.